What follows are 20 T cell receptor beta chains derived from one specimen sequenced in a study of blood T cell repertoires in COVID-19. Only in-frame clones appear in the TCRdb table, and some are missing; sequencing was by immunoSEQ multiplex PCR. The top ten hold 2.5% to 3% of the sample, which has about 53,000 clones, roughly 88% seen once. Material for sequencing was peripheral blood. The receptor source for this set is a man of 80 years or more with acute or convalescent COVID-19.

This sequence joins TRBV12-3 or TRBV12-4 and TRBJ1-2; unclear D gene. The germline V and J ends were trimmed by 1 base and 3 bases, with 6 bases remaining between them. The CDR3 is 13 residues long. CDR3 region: CASSLGGDYGYTF. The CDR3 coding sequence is TGTGCCAGCAGTTTAGGGGGAGACTATGGCTACACCTTC.

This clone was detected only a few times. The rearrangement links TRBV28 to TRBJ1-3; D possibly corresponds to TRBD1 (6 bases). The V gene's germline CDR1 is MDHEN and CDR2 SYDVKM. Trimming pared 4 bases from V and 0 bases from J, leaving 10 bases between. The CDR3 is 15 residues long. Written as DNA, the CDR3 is TGTGCCAGCAGTTCCACAGGGTTCTCTGGAAACACCATATATTTT. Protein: CASSSTGFSGNTIYF.

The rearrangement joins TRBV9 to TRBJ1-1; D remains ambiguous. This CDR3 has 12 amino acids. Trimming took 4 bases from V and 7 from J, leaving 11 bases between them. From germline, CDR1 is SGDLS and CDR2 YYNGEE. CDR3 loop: CASSRLGSEAFF. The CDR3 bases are TGTGCCAGCAGCCGCCTTGGCAGTGAAGCTTTCTTT.

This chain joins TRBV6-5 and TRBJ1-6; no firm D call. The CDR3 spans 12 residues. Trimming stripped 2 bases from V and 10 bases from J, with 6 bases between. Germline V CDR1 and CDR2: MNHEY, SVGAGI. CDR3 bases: TGTGCCAGCAGTTACGGGAGGTCACCCCTCCACTTT. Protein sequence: CASSYGRSPLHF.

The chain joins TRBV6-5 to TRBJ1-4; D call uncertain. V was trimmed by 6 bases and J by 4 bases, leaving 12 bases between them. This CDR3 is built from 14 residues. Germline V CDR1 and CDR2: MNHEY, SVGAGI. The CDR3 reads CASSLAGLNEKLFF. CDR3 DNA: TGTGCCAGCAGCTTGGCGGGCCTTAATGAAAAACTGTTTTTT.

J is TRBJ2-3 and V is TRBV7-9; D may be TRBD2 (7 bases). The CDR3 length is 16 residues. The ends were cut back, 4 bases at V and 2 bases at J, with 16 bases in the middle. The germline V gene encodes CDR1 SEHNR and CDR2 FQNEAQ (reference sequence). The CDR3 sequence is CASSSLGGAPTDTQYF. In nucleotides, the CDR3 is TGTGCCAGCAGCTCACTAGGGGGGGCCCCCACAGATACGCAGTATTTT.

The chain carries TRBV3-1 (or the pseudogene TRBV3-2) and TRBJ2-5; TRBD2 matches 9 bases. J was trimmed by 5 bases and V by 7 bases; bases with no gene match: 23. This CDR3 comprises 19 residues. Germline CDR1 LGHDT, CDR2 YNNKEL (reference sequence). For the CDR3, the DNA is TGTGCCAGCACCGAGGGGCTAGCGGGGCTCGAAGCCAGACCGGAGACCCAGTACTTC. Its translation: CASTEGLAGLEARPETQYF.

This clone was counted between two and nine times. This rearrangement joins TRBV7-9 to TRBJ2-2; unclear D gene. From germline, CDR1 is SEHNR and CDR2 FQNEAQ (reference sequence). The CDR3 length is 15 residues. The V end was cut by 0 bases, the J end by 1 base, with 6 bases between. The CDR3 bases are TGTGCCAGCAGCTTAGCTCGCGGGAACACCGGGGAGCTGTTTTTT. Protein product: CASSLARGNTGELFF.

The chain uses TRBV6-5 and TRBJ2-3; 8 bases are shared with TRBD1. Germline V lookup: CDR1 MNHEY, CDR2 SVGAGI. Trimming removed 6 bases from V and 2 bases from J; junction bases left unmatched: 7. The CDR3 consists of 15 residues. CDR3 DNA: TGTGCCAGCAGCCCGACAGGGGCAATCACAGATACGCAGTATTTT. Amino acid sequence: CASSPTGAITDTQYF.

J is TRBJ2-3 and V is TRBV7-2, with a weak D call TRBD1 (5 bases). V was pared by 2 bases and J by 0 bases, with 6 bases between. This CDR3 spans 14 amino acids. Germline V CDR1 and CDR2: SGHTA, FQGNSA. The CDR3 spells CASSLRQSTDTQYF. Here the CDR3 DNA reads TGTGCCAGCAGCTTACGACAGAGCACAGATACGCAGTATTTT.

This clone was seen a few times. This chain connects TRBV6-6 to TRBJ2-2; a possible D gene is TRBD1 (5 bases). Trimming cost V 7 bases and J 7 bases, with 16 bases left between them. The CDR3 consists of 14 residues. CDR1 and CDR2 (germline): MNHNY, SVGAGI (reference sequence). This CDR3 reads CASTHYIQGGELFF. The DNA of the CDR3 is TGTGCCAGCACTCATTATATTCAGGGCGGGGAGCTGTTTTTT.

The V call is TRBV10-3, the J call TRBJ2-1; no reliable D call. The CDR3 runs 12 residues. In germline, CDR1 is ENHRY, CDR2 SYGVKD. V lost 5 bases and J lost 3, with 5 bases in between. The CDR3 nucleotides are TGTGCCATCAGTCCAGGCTACAATGAGCAGTTCTTC. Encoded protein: CAISPGYNEQFF.

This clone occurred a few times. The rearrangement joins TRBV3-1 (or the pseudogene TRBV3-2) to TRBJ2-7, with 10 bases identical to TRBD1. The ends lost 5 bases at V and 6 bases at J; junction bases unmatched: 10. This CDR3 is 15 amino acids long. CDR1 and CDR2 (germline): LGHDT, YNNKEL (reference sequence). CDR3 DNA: TGTGCCAGCAGCTCACCAGACAGGGGGCTTACCGAGCAGTACTTC. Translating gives CASSSPDRGLTEQYF.

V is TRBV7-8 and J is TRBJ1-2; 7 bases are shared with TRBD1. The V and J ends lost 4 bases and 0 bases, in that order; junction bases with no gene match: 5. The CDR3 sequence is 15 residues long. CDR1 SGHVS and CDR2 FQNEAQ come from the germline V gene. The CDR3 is CASSSRGTANYGYTF. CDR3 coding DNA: TGTGCCAGCAGCTCGCGCGGGACAGCTAACTATGGCTACACCTTC.

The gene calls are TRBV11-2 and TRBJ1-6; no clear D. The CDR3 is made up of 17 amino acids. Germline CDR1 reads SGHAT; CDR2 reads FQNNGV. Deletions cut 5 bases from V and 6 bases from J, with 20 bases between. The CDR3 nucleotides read TGTGCCAGCAGCGAAAATCTCCCGGGAACCTCTAATTCACCCCTCCACTTT. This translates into CASSENLPGTSNSPLHF.

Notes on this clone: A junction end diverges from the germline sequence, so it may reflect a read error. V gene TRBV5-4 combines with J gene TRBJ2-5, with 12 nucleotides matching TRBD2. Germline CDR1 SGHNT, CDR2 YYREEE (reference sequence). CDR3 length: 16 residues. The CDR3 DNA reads TGTGCCAGCAGTTTGGGACTAGCGGGTACGGGAGAGACCCAGTACTTC. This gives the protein CASSLGLAGTGETQYF.

CDR3 nucleotide sequence: TGTGCCAGCAGCCCCACGGACAGGGGTAACTATGGCTACACCTTC. As protein: CASSPTDRGNYGYTF. The rearrangement uses TRBV11-2 and TRBJ1-2; 9 bases line up with TRBD1. Germline V gene data show CDR1 as SGHAT and CDR2 as FQNNGV. J was trimmed by 1 base and V by 5 bases; bases with no gene match: 5. The CDR3 has 15 residues.

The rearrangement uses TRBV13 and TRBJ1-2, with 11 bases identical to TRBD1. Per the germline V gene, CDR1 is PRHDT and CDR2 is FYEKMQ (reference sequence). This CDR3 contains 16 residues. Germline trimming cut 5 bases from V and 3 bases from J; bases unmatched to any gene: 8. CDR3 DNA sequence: TGTGCCAGCAGCAGTCCTGGGACAGGGGGGCACTATGGCTACACCTTC. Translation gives CASSSPGTGGHYGYTF. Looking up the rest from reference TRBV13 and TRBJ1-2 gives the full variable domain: AAGVIQSPRHLIKEKRETATLKCYPIPRHDTVYWYQQGPGQDPQFLISFYEKMQSDKGSIPDRFSAQQFSDYHSELNMSSLELGDSALYFCASSSPGTGGHYGYTFGSGTRLTVV.

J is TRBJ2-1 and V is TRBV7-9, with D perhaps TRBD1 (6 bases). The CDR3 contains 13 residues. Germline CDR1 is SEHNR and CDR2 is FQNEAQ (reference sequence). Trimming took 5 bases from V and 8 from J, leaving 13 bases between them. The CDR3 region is CASSRQGRYEQFF. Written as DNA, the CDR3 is TGTGCCAGCAGCCGTCAGGGGCGATATGAGCAGTTCTTC.

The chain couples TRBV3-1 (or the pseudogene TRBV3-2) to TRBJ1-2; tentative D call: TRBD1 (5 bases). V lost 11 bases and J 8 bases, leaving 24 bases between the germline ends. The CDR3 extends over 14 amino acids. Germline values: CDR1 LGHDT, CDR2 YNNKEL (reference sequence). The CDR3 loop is CAASAGLLKGGYTF. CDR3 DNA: TGTGCCGCGTCAGCGGGACTTCTGAAAGGGGGCTACACCTTC.